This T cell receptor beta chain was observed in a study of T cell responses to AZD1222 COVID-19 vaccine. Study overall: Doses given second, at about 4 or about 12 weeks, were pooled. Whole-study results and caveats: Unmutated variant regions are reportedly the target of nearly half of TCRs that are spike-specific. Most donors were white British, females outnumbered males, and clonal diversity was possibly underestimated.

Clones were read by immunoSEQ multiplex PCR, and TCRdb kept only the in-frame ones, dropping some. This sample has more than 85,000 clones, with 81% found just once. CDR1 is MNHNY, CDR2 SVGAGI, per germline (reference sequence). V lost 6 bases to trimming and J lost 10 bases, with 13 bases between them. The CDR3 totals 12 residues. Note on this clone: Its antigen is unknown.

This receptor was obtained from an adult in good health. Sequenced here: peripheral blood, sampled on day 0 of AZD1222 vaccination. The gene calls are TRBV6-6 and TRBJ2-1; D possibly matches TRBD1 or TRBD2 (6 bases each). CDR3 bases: TGTGCCAGCAGGGGGGGCACGAGGGAGCAGTTCTTC. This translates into CASRGGTREQFF.